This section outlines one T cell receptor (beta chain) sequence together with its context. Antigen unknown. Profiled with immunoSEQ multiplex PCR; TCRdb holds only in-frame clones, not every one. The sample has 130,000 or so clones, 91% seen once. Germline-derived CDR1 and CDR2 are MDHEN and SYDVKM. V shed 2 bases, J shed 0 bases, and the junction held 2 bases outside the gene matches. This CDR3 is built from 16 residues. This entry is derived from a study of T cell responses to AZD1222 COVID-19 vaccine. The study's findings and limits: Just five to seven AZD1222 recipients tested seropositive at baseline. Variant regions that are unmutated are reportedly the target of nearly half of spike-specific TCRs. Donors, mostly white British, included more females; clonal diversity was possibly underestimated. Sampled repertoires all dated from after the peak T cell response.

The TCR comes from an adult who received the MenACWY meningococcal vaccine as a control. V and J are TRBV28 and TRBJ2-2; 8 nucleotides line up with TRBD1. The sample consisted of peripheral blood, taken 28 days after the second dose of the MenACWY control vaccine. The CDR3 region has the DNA TGTGCCAGCAGTTTACCGGACAGGGCGAACACCGGGGAGCTGTTTTTT. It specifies CASSLPDRANTGELFF.